One and the same sample provided the 11 T cell receptor beta chains below, sequenced in a study of T cells after yellow fever vaccination. TCRdb processed the 5' RACE reads anew with MiXCR; each CDR3 protein has one entry. The profile shows roughly 400,000 distinct CDR3 sequences, around a sixth of them singletons. The sample in question was PBMCs, obtained before the yellow fever booster vaccination. The receptors shown here come from a man in his late teens or twenties who received the YFV17D yellow fever vaccine.

V gene TRBV7-6 combines with J gene TRBJ1-3; D unresolved. Germline CDR1 is SGHVS and CDR2 is FNYEAQ. The CDR3 sequence is 12 residues long. V dropped 1 base and J dropped 7 bases, with 5 bases sitting between them. CDR3 sequence (DNA): TGTGCCAGCAGCTTAGTCCCGAACACCATATATTTT. Translation gives CASSLVPNTIYF.

This clonotype was detected a few times. This chain connects TRBV4-2 to TRBJ2-7; D tentatively fits TRBD1 or TRBD2 (6 bases each). The V gene's germline CDR1 is LGHNA and CDR2 YNFKEQ. The germline V and J ends were trimmed by 1 base and 7 bases, with 14 bases remaining between them. CDR3 length equals 14 residues. DNA for the CDR3: TGTGCCAGCAGCCAAGCCGACCGGGGGCGAGAGCAGTACTTC. Amino acid sequence: CASSQADRGREQYF.

The chain has TRBV6-5 and TRBJ1-5; D is uncertain. There are 14 residues in the CDR3. V was clipped by 2 bases and J by 2 bases, with 7 bases between them. Per germline, CDR1 MNHEY and CDR2 SVGAGI. The CDR3 coding sequence is TGTGCCAGCAGTTACGGTGCCGGCAATCAGCCCCAGCATTTT. This sequence encodes CASSYGAGNQPQHF.

The V and J genes are TRBV9 and TRBJ2-7; possibly TRBD2 for D (6 bases). V dropped 0 bases and J dropped 2 bases, with 12 bases sitting between them. CDR3 length: 15 amino acids. The germline CDR1 and CDR2 sequences are SGDLS and YYNGEE. The CDR3 spells CASSVGQGLAYEQYF. The CDR3, as DNA: TGTGCCAGCAGCGTAGGGCAGGGACTCGCCTACGAGCAGTACTTC.

For this clonotype: Its ends do not fully match the called genes, so a read error is possible. This sequence joins TRBV18 and TRBJ1-5; D remains ambiguous. The CDR3 has 14 amino acids. Germline-derived CDR1 and CDR2 are KGHSH and LQKENI. The CDR3 region has the DNA TGTGCCAGTTCACTGGGTAGGGGCAATCAGCCCCAGCATTTT. This translates into CASSLGRGNQPQHF.

This clonotype was detected a few times. This sequence joins TRBV6-5 and TRBJ2-1; 8 nucleotides agree with TRBD2. With 1 base clipped from V and 5 bases from J, the junction kept 4 bases outside the gene matches. Germline loops: CDR1 MNHEY, CDR2 SVGAGI. The CDR3 has 15 amino acids. The CDR3 here is CASSYFSGAHNEQFF. The CDR3 DNA reads as TGTGCCAGCAGTTACTTTAGCGGGGCGCACAATGAGCAGTTCTTC.

This clonotype has just a few counts. The chain joins TRBV7-6 to TRBJ2-3; possibly TRBD1 or TRBD2 for D (6 bases each). The CDR3 consists of 17 residues. Per the germline V gene, CDR1 is SGHVS and CDR2 is FNYEAQ. V was shortened by 1 base and J by 0 bases, with 14 bases between the two germline ends. CDR3 in amino acids: CASSLVVRGPSTDTQYF. In DNA form, the CDR3 reads TGTGCCAGCAGCTTAGTGGTCCGGGGGCCAAGCACAGATACGCAGTATTTT. The variable domain in full, with the rest retrieved from reference TRBV7-6 and TRBJ2-3, is GAGVSQSPRYKVTKRGQDVALRCDPISGHVSLYWYRQALGQGPEFLTYFNYEAQQDKSGLPNDRFSAERPEGSISTLTIQRTEQRDSAMYRCASSLVVRGPSTDTQYFGPGTRLTVL.

This clonotype has a handful of counts. This chain joins TRBV21-1 and TRBJ2-2; the table gives TRBD1 as D, unverified against the DNA. TRBV21-1 is listed as a pseudogene. The CDR3 is 16 residues long. CDR3: CASSKEGGPNTGELFF. CDR3 coding DNA: TGTGCCAGCAGCAAAGAAGGTGGCCCCAACACCGGGGAGCTGTTTTTT.

This clonotype showed up just a few times. V and J are TRBV5-1 and TRBJ1-4; D is uncertain. This CDR3 contains 14 residues. Germline V CDR1 and CDR2: SGHRS, YFSETQ. Trimming pared 0 bases from V and 2 bases from J, leaving 5 bases between. The CDR3 spells CASSLGVTNEKLFF. The CDR3 DNA sequence: TGCGCCAGCAGCTTGGGCGTCACTAATGAAAAACTGTTTTTT.

This clonotype appeared a few times. The chain has TRBV20-1 and TRBJ2-1; no clear D gene. The CDR3 spans 11 residues. CDR1 and CDR2 from the germline V gene are DFQATT and SNEGSKA (reference sequence). Trimming took off 4 bases at V and 7 bases at J, with 8 bases between the two ends. The CDR3 DNA sequence: TGCAGTGCTACGACCAGGAATGAGCAGTTCTTC. Translating gives CSATTRNEQFF.

This sequence joins TRBV20-1 and TRBJ1-4; D is unclear. V lost 1 base, J lost 8 bases, and 11 bases lay in between. CDR3 length: 13 amino acids. Germline values: CDR1 DFQATT, CDR2 SNEGSKA (reference sequence). CDR3 loop: CSARAGGNEKLFF. The CDR3, as DNA: TGCAGTGCTAGAGCGGGAGGGAACGAAAAACTGTTTTTT.